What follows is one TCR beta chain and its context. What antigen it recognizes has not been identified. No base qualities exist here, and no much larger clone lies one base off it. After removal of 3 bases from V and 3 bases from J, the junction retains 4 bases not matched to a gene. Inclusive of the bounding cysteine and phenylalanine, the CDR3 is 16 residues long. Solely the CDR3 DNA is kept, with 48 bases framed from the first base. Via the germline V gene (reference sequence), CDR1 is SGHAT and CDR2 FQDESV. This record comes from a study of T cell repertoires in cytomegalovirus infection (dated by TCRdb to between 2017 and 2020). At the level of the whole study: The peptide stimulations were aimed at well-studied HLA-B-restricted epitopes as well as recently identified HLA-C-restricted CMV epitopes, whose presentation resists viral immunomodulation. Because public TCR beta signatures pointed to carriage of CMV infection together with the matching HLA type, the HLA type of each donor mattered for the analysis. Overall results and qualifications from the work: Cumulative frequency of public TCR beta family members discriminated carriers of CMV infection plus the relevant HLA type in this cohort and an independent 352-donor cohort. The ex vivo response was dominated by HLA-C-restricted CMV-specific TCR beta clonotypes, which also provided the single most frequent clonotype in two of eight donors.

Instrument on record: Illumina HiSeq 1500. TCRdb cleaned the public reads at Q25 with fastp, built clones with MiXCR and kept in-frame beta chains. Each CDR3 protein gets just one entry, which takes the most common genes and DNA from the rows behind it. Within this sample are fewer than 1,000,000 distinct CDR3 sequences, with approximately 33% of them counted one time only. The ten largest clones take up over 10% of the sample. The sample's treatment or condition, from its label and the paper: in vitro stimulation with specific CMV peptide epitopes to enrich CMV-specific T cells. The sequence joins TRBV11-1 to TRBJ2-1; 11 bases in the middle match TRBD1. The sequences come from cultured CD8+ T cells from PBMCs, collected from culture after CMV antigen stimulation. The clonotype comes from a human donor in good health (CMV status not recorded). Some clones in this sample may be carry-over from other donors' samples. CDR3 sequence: CASSLRGQGVYNEQFF. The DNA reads TGTGCCAGCAGCTTGAGGGGACAGGGGGTCTACAATGAGCAGTTCTTC.